The 23 T cell receptor beta chains reported below all come from one sample, sequenced in a study of cytomegalovirus exposure and HLA in healthy donors. 60 Vbeta and 13 Jbeta primers were used in PCR. Sequenced by immunoSEQ multiplex PCR; TCRdb stores in-frame clones only, minus some. This sample carries tens of thousands of clones, 60% to 75% of them seen once, and the ten largest clones take roughly 20%. Material: PBMCs. The source of these receptors is a man between 40 and 49 years old in good health and CMV-seropositive.

This clone has only one observation. The chain has TRBV27 and TRBJ2-3; D unclear. In germline, CDR1 is MNHEY, CDR2 SMNVEV (reference sequence). This CDR3 contains 14 residues. Trimming removed 5 bases from V and 1 base from J, with 10 bases in between. CDR3 in amino acids: CASSVYTGTDTQYF. The DNA of the CDR3 is TGTGCCAGCAGTGTGTATACTGGCACAGATACGCAGTATTTT.

This chain joins TRBV4-1 and TRBJ1-2; 7 nucleotides agree with TRBD1. Losses at the gene ends were 4 bases for V and 2 bases for J; bases not matched to a gene: 13. The germline CDR1 and CDR2 sequences are MGHRA and YSYEKL. CDR3 size: 17 residues. The CDR3 reads CASSRATGATSNYGYTF. The CDR3 DNA is TGCGCCAGCAGCCGAGCAACAGGGGCGACTTCCAACTATGGCTACACCTTC.

The chain employs TRBV18 and TRBJ2-2; D not certain. Trimming took 7 bases from V and 3 from J, leaving 12 bases between them. Per the germline V gene, CDR1 is KGHSH and CDR2 is LQKENI. This CDR3 comprises 14 residues. This CDR3 reads CASFLGPDTGELFF. CDR3 DNA sequence: TGTGCCAGCTTCCTTGGGCCGGACACCGGGGAGCTGTTTTTT.

The chain has TRBV19 and TRBJ2-7, with 7 bases aligning to TRBD1. This CDR3 region has 16 residues. The ends lost 4 bases at V and 3 bases at J; junction bases unmatched: 12. Germline CDR1 is LNHDA and CDR2 is SQIVND (reference sequence). The CDR3 region is CASSTQGGRGNYEQYF. The CDR3, as DNA: TGTGCCAGTAGTACCCAGGGTGGCAGGGGGAACTACGAGCAGTACTTC.

This clone was observed a handful of times. V usage is TRBV5-4 and J usage is TRBJ2-2; no reliable D call. CDR3 length: 15 residues. CDR1 is SGHNT, CDR2 YYREEE, per germline (reference sequence). V was clipped by 0 bases and J by 4 bases, with 10 bases between them. DNA of the CDR3: TGTGCCAGCAGCTTGGTTTCGGGTGCCACCGGGGAGCTGTTTTTT. It is translated as CASSLVSGATGELFF.

There are a few counts of this clone. V is TRBV5-4 and J is TRBJ2-1, with D uncertain. CDR3 length: 14 amino acids. The V and J ends lost 6 bases and 5 bases respectively, with 15 bases between them. The V gene's germline CDR1 is SGHNT and CDR2 YYREEE (reference sequence). CDR3 coding DNA: TGTGCCAGCACCCCCTTCGGTGAAAACAATGAGCAGTTCTTC. This sequence encodes CASTPFGENNEQFF.

The J gene is TRBJ2-3, the V gene TRBV6-1; 7 nucleotides line up with TRBD1. This CDR3 is built from 15 residues. The germline V gene has CDR1 MNHNS and CDR2 SASEGT. V gave up 6 bases and J gave up 2 bases; unmatched junction bases: 8. CDR3 sequence reads: CASSHDRVPTDTQYF. The CDR3 DNA sequence: TGTGCCAGCAGCCACGACAGGGTGCCCACAGATACGCAGTATTTT.

This clone came up once. This chain connects TRBV6-5 to TRBJ1-1, with 9 bases identical to TRBD1. V gave up 6 bases and J gave up 7 bases; unmatched junction bases: 12. Germline values: CDR1 MNHEY, CDR2 SVGAGI. The CDR3 consists of 15 residues. For the CDR3, the DNA is TGTGCCAGCAGACCGGGACAGGGAGGTCTGAATGAAGCTTTCTTT. Protein: CASRPGQGGLNEAFF.

The CDR3 DNA reads as TGTGCCAGCCACTCGCTAGAGGCAACAACTACTAACTATGGCTACACCTTC. Protein product: CASHSLEATTTNYGYTF. V gene TRBV5-4 combines with J gene TRBJ1-2; D unclear. There are 17 residues in the CDR3. Germline V gene sequence: CDR1 SGHNT, CDR2 YYREEE (reference sequence). Deletions cut 7 bases from V and 0 bases from J, with 22 bases between. Drawing the rest from reference TRBV5-4 and TRBJ1-2, the complete variable domain is ETGVTQSPTHLIKTRGQQVTLRCSSQSGHNTVSWYQQALGQGPQFIFQYYREEENGRGNFPPRFSGLQFPNYSSELNVNALELDDSALYLCASHSLEATTTNYGYTFGSGTRLTVV.

The chain has TRBV4-1 and TRBJ1-2, with 9 bases fitting TRBD1. Looked up from germline, CDR1 is MGHRA and CDR2 is YSYEKL. The CDR3 has 15 amino acids. V was pared by 5 bases and J by 0 bases, with 4 bases of the junction left unmatched. The CDR3 DNA sequence: TGCGCCAGCAGCAAGGGACAGGGAGCTAACTATGGCTACACCTTC. Its protein is CASSKGQGANYGYTF.

Only a few counts were recorded for this clone. The J gene is TRBJ1-4, the V gene TRBV5-8, with 9 bases aligning to TRBD1. CDR1 and CDR2 (germline): SGHTS, YDEGEE. V shed 4 bases and J 8 bases; nucleotides not matched to a gene: 12. The CDR3 is 16 residues long. Here the CDR3 DNA reads TGTGCCAGCAGCCAGCCTCCGGGACAGGGTCGAGAAAAACTGTTTTTT. It specifies CASSQPPGQGREKLFF.

The chain joins TRBV5-1 to TRBJ2-5, with TRBD2 matching 9 bases. This CDR3 contains 15 residues. Germline assignment: CDR1 SGHRS and CDR2 YFSETQ. Germline trimming cut 1 base from V and 6 bases from J; bases unmatched to any gene: 7. CDR3 amino acids: CASSLSRGGVKTQYF. CDR3 coding DNA: TGCGCCAGCAGCTTGTCGCGGGGGGGGGTCAAGACCCAGTACTTC.

V and J are TRBV7-8 and TRBJ2-5; 8 bases line up with TRBD1. CDR1 is SGHVS and CDR2 is FQNEAQ in the germline V gene. The CDR3 length is 16 residues. The J segment lost 7 bases and the V segment lost 1 base, leaving 11 bases of the junction unmatched. DNA for the CDR3: TGTGCCAGCAGCTTAGGGGTGACAGGGGCGTTGGGGACCCAGTACTTC. The encoded protein is CASSLGVTGALGTQYF.

This clone has just one count. V and J are TRBV5-6 and TRBJ2-7; 9 nucleotides align to TRBD1. CDR1 and CDR2 from the germline V gene are SGHDT and YYEEEE. The V segment lost 4 bases and the J segment 3 bases; nucleotides outside the gene matches: 2. The CDR3 length is 13 residues. The CDR3 spells CASSRDRVYEQYF. The CDR3 DNA follows: TGTGCCAGCAGCCGGGACAGGGTCTACGAGCAGTACTTC.

The chain uses TRBV4-2 and TRBJ1-5; 7 bases map to TRBD1. CDR1 and CDR2 (germline): LGHNA, YNFKEQ. This CDR3 spans 17 amino acids. Unmatched junction bases numbered 10, after V lost 3 bases and J lost 2 bases. The CDR3 nucleotides are TGTGCCAGCAGCCAGAAGCCACAGGGGAGTGGCAATCAGCCCCAGCATTTT. Amino acids: CASSQKPQGSGNQPQHF.

The V call is TRBV27, the J call TRBJ1-1, with TRBD1 identical over 7 bases. The CDR3 is made up of 15 amino acids. V lost 5 bases to trimming and J lost 0 bases; unmatched junction nucleotides: 6. The germline gives CDR1 MNHEY, CDR2 SMNVEV (reference sequence). CDR3 nucleotides: TGTGCCAGCAGTCGAGGGACAGACATGAACACTGAAGCTTTCTTT. It yields the protein CASSRGTDMNTEAFF.

The J gene is TRBJ1-5, the V gene TRBV11-3; a weak D match, TRBD1 (5 bases). Germline V gene lookup returns CDR1 SGHNT and CDR2 YENEEA. With 5 bases removed from V and 2 bases from J, the gap between germline ends came to 7 bases. The CDR3 is made up of 13 amino acids. The CDR3 DNA follows: TGTGCCAGCAGCAAAGGGGGCAATCAGCCCCAGCATTTT. Protein: CASSKGGNQPQHF.

The V gene is TRBV5-1, the J gene TRBJ1-1; no definite D call. Germline assignment: CDR1 SGHRS and CDR2 YFSETQ. CDR3 length: 15 amino acids. Trimming took 5 bases from V and 7 from J, leaving 21 bases between them. The DNA for the CDR3 is TGCGCCAGCAGACCCCGGGAACAGATCTGGGGTGAAGCTTTCTTT. Encoded protein: CASRPREQIWGEAFF.

This chain joins TRBV9 and TRBJ2-3, with 7 bases identical to TRBD1. CDR3 size: 14 residues. J lost 1 base, V lost 4 bases, and 3 bases had no gene match. From germline, CDR1 is SGDLS and CDR2 YYNGEE. CDR3 protein: CASSSDRGTDTQYF. The CDR3 nucleotides read TGTGCCAGCAGCTCAGACAGGGGCACAGATACGCAGTATTTT.

This chain connects TRBV4-1 to TRBJ1-2, with a weak D call TRBD1 (5 bases). The CDR3 is 17 residues long. Trimming left V 1 base short and J 3 bases short, with 18 bases between. Germline CDR1 reads MGHRA; CDR2 reads YSYEKL. CDR3 amino acids: CASSQGVKGRGHYGYTF. DNA for the CDR3: TGCGCCAGCAGCCAAGGTGTAAAGGGAAGGGGCCACTATGGCTACACCTTC.

The V gene is TRBV7-6, the J gene TRBJ1-3; TRBD1 matches at 9 bases. Trimming removed 3 bases from V and 4 bases from J; junction bases left unmatched: 4. Germline-derived CDR1 and CDR2 are SGHVS and FNYEAQ. This CDR3 spans 15 amino acids. The CDR3 region has the DNA TGTGCCAGCAGCTTCTCCGGGACAGGGGGAAACACCATATATTTT. It encodes CASSFSGTGGNTIYF.

V and J are TRBV2 and TRBJ2-5, with TRBD2 matching over 10 bases. Germline CDR1 and CDR2: SNHLY and FYNNEI. With V trimmed by 4 bases and J by 2 bases, 16 bases remained unmatched. The CDR3 is 19 amino acids. CDR3 protein: CASSVRLAGSTRDQETQYF. CDR3 nucleotides: TGTGCCAGCAGTGTGAGACTAGCGGGCTCAACGCGGGATCAAGAGACCCAGTACTTC.

This chain uses TRBV4-1 with TRBJ2-5; D perhaps matches TRBD2 (6 bases). The DNA end favors TRBJ2-7, so the J call may be wrong. Germline CDR1 MGHRA, CDR2 YSYEKL. This CDR3 is 12 amino acids long. The CDR3 loop reads CASLGGRNEQYF. The CDR3 coding sequence is TGCGCCAGCTTAGGAGGGCGGAACGAGCAGTACTTC.